The 13 T cell receptor beta chains below were found in one sample sequenced in a study of cytomegalovirus exposure and HLA in healthy donors. PCR was performed using 60 Vbeta and 13 Jbeta primers. Sequencing was performed with immunoSEQ multiplex PCR; in TCRdb, only in-frame clones are kept and a portion is missing. The data show approximately 150,000 clones, with 79% seen just once and roughly 6.7% held by the top ten. The sample comprised PBMCs. Receptor source: a man aged 45-65 years in good health and CMV-seropositive.

This clone has more than one count but fewer than ten. CDR3 nucleotide sequence: TGTGCCAGCAGCTTACGGGTAGAGTACGAGCAGTACTTC. It is translated as CASSLRVEYEQYF. The chain employs TRBV7-2 and TRBJ2-7; no definite D call. V shed 2 bases and J shed 4 bases, with 9 bases lying between them. CDR1 and CDR2 (germline): SGHTA, FQGNSA. The CDR3 runs to 13 residues.

CDR3 bases: TGCGCCAGCAGTCCTATAAATACCGGGACATCAGGGTGGGCCTCCTACGAGCAGTACTTC. It translates to CASSPINTGTSGWASYEQYF. The rearrangement joins TRBV23-1 to TRBJ2-5; D may be TRBD1 (6 bases). The closer fit of TRBJ2-7 to the DNA end suggests the J call may be wrong. TRBV23-1 counts as an open reading frame of uncertain function. The CDR3 runs to 20 residues.

The chain recombines TRBV5-1 with TRBJ1-1; 9 bases are shared with TRBD1. Germline assignment: CDR1 SGHRS and CDR2 YFSETQ. The CDR3 is made up of 18 amino acids. The trim removed 4 bases at V and 1 base at J, leaving 14 bases unmatched. The CDR3 region is CASSTRPRQGVANTEAFF. The DNA of the CDR3 is TGCGCCAGCAGCACACGACCTAGACAGGGGGTGGCGAACACTGAAGCTTTCTTT.

The J gene is TRBJ2-7, the V gene TRBV30, with D maybe TRBD1 (7 bases). The CDR3 totals 15 residues. CDR1 and CDR2 (germline): GTSNPN, SVGIG (reference sequence). V was clipped by 3 bases and J by 0 bases, with 15 bases between them. CDR3: CAWSPAGGFSYEQYF. The CDR3 DNA reads as TGTGCCTGGAGCCCGGCAGGGGGGTTCTCCTACGAGCAGTACTTC.

The chain recombines TRBV5-1 with TRBJ2-7; 10 bases match TRBD2. J lost 3 bases, V lost 6 bases, and 9 bases had no gene match. Germline CDR1 SGHRS, CDR2 YFSETQ. This CDR3 comprises 15 residues. In nucleotides, the CDR3 is TGCGCCAGCAACAGCGGGAGGGCCGCAATCTACGAGCAGTACTTC. Protein sequence: CASNSGRAAIYEQYF.

V usage is TRBV6-4 and J usage is TRBJ2-2; the match to TRBD2 covers 11 bases. Germline assignment: CDR1 MRHNA and CDR2 SNTAGT. The length of the CDR3 is 15 residues. After removal of 6 bases from V and 1 base from J, the junction contained 1 base not matched to a gene. In DNA form, the CDR3 reads TGTGCCAGCAGGGGGACTAGCGGGAACACCGGGGAGCTGTTTTTT. Translated: CASRGTSGNTGELFF.

The rearrangement joins TRBV6-5 to TRBJ2-7; the match to TRBD2 covers 7 bases. The V segment lost 6 bases and the J segment 3 bases; nucleotides outside the gene matches: 5. CDR3 length: 13 residues. Germline V gives CDR1 MNHEY, CDR2 SVGAGI. CDR3 sequence (DNA): TGTGCCAGCAGCCCGGGACTATTCTACGAGCAGTACTTC. It is translated as CASSPGLFYEQYF.

V and J are TRBV19 and TRBJ1-5; D is ambiguous. The V end was cut by 1 base, the J end by 3 bases, with 7 bases between. Germline-derived CDR1 and CDR2 are LNHDA and SQIVND (reference sequence). The CDR3 totals 14 residues. The CDR3 nucleotides read TGTGCCAGTAGTATAGGTACAGTCAATCAGCCCCAGCATTTT. This translates into CASSIGTVNQPQHF.

The chain recombines TRBV9 with TRBJ2-7; 11 nucleotides align to TRBD2. V gave up 0 bases and J gave up 3 bases; unmatched junction bases: 2. The CDR3 totals 15 residues. Germline-derived CDR1 and CDR2 are SGDLS and YYNGEE. The CDR3 DNA reads as TGTGCCAGCAGCGTAGGACTAGCGGGAAACTACGAGCAGTACTTC. Residues: CASSVGLAGNYEQYF.

The rearrangement uses TRBV2 and TRBJ2-7; 7 positions match TRBD2. V lost 9 bases to trimming and J lost 2 bases; unmatched junction nucleotides: 4. CDR3 length: 12 amino acids. From germline, CDR1 is SNHLY and CDR2 FYNNEI. The CDR3 protein is CARGGTAYEQYF. For the CDR3, the DNA is TGTGCCAGGGGGGGGACGGCCTACGAGCAGTACTTC.

In its sample, this clone was seen once. The chain is built from TRBV5-1 and TRBJ1-2, with D perhaps matching TRBD1 (5 bases). This CDR3 comprises 14 residues. Trimming left V 0 bases short and J 4 bases short, with 10 bases between. Germline loops: CDR1 SGHRS, CDR2 YFSETQ. CDR3 in amino acids: CASSLAGEGYGYTF. The DNA of the CDR3 is TGCGCCAGCAGCTTGGCGGGGGAGGGCTATGGCTACACCTTC.

The V call is TRBV5-6, the J call TRBJ1-5; D remains unclear. Trimming pared 4 bases from V and 0 bases from J, leaving 8 bases between. CDR1 is SGHDT, CDR2 YYEEEE, per germline. CDR3 length equals 14 residues. DNA for the CDR3: TGTGCCAGCAGCCTCGGGAGTAGCAATCAGCCCCAGCATTTT. It encodes CASSLGSSNQPQHF.

The rearrangement joins TRBV30 to TRBJ2-5, with D uncertain. The germline V gene encodes CDR1 GTSNPN and CDR2 SVGIG (reference sequence). The CDR3 consists of 15 residues. Trimming pared 0 bases from V and 3 bases from J, leaving 14 bases between. CDR3 sequence reads: CAWSVLSGFKETQYF. In DNA form, the CDR3 reads TGTGCCTGGAGTGTACTTTCGGGTTTTAAAGAGACCCAGTACTTC.